This TCR beta chain emerged from a study of T cell responses to AZD1222 COVID-19 vaccine. Overall study results and limits: CD4 TCRs associated with vaccination spanned spike, dominating at 160-218 and 743-854.

This CDR3 contains 14 residues. Germline trimming cut 4 bases from V and 4 bases from J; bases unmatched to any gene: 7. Germline CDR1 reads SGHRS; CDR2 reads YFSETQ. This clone was detected only once. No antigen is known for it. Sequencing used immunoSEQ multiplex PCR; TCRdb keeps in-frame clones, though not all of them. This table has some 120,000 clones, around 87% appearing once. The source was peripheral blood, collected on day 0 of AZD1222 vaccination. This rearrangement joins TRBV5-1 to TRBJ1-2; 7 bases are a match to TRBD1. The sequence was obtained from an adult in good health. In DNA, the CDR3 is TGCGCCAGCAGCCCAGGGGGAGGCTTCTATGGCTACACCTTC. Translation gives CASSPGGGFYGYTF.